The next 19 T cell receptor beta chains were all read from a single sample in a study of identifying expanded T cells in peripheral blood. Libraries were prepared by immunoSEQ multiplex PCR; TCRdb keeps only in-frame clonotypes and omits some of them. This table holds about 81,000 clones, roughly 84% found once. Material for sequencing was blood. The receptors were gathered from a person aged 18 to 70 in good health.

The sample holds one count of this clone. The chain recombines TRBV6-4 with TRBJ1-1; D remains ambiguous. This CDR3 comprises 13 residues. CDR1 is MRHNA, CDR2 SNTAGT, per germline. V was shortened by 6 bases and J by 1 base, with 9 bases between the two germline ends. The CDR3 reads CASSAQANTEAFF. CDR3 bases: TGTGCCAGCAGCGCACAAGCGAACACTGAAGCTTTCTTT.

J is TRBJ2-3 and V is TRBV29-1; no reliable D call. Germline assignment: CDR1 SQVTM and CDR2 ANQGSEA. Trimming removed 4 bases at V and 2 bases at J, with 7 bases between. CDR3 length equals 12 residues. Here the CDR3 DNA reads TGCAGCGTTGCACTAACCACAGATACGCAGTATTTT. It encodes CSVALTTDTQYF.

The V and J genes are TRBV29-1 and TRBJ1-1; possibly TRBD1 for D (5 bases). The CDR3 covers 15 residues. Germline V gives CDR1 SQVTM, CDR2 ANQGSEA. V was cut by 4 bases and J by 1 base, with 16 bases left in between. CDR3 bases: TGCAGCGTTGTTAGGGGCGCCCTAGGGAACACTGAAGCTTTCTTT. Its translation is CSVVRGALGNTEAFF.

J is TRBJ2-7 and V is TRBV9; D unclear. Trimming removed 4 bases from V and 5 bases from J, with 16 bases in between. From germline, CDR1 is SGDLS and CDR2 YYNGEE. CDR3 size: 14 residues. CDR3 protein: CASSPSPGPNEQYF. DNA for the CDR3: TGTGCCAGCAGCCCCTCGCCCGGTCCTAACGAGCAGTACTTC.

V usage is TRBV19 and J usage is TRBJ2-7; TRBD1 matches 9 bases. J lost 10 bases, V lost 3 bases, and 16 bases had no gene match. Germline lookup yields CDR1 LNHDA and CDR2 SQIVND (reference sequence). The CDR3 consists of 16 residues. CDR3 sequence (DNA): TGTGCCAGTAGTATCTTCGCCGGGACAGGGACGCCCCCCCAGTACTTC. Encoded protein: CASSIFAGTGTPPQYF.

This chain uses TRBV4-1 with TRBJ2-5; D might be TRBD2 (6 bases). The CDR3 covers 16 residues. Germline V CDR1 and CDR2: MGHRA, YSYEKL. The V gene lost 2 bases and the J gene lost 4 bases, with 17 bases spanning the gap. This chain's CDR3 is CASSQTRTEGRETQYF. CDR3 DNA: TGCGCCAGCAGCCAAACCCGGACGGAGGGGCGAGAGACCCAGTACTTC.

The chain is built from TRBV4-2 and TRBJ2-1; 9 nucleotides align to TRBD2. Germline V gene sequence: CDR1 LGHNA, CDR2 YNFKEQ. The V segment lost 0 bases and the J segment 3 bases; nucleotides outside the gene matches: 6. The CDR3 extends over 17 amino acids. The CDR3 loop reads CASSQDPETSGYNEQFF. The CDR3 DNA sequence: TGTGCCAGCAGCCAAGATCCAGAGACTAGCGGCTACAATGAGCAGTTCTTC.

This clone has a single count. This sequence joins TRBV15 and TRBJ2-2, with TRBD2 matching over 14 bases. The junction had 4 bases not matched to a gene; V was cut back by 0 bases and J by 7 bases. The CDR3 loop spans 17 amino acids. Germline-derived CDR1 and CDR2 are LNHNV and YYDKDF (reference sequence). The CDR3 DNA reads TGTGCCACCAGCAGAGAGGGACTAGCGGGAGTGAACGGGGAGCTGTTTTTT. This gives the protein CATSREGLAGVNGELFF.

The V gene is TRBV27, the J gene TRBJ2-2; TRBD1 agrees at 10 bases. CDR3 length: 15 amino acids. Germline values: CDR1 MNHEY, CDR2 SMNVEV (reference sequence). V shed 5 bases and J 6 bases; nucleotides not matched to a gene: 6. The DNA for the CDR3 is TGTGCCAGCAGTCGACAGGGGGCGAGTCCCGGGGAGCTGTTTTTT. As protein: CASSRQGASPGELFF.

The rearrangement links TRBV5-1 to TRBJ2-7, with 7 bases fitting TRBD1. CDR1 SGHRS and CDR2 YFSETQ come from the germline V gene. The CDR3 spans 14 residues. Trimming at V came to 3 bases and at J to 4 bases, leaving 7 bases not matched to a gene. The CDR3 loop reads CASSSGQIGYEQYF. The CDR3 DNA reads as TGCGCCAGCAGCTCGGGACAGATAGGATACGAGCAGTACTTC.

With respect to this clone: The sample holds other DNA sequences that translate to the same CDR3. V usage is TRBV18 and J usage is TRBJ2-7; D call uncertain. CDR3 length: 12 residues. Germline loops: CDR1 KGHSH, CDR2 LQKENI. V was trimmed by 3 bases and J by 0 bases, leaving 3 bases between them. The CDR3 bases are TGTGCCAGCTCACCTTCCTCCTACGAGCAGTACTTC. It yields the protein CASSPSSYEQYF.

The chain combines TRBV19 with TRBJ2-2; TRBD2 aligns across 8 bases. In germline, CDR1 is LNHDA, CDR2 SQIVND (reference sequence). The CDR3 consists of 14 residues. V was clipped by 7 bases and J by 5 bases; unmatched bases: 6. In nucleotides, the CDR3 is TGTGCCAGTACGACTAGCGCACCGACCGGGGAGCTGTTTTTT. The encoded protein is CASTTSAPTGELFF.

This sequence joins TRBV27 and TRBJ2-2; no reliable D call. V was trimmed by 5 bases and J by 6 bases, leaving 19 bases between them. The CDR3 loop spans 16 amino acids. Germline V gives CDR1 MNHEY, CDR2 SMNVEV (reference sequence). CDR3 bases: TGTGCCAGCAGTCCCCGACGGCCGTCTAACGCCGGGGAGCTGTTTTTT. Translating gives CASSPRRPSNAGELFF.

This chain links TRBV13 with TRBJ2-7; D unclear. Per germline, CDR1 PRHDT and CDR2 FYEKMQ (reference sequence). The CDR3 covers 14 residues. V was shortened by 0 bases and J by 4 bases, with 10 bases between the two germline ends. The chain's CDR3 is CASSLGPSQYEQYF. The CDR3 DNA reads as TGTGCCAGCAGCTTAGGCCCCTCCCAGTACGAGCAGTACTTC.

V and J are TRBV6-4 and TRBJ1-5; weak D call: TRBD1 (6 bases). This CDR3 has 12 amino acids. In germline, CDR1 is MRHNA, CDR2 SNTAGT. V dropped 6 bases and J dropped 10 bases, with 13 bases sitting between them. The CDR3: CASRNLQGPQHF. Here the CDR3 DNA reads TGTGCCAGCAGGAACTTACAGGGCCCCCAGCATTTT.

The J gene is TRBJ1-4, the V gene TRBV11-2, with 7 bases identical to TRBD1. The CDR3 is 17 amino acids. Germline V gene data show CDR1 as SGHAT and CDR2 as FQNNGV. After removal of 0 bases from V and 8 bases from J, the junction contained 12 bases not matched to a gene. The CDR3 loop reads CASSLDKGAGPTEKLFF. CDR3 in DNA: TGTGCCAGCAGCTTAGATAAGGGGGCAGGGCCAACGGAAAAACTGTTTTTT. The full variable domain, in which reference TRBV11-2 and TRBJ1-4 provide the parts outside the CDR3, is EAGVAQSPRYKIIEKRQSVAFWCNPISGHATLYWYQQILGQGPKLLIQFQNNGVVDDSQLPKDRFSAERLKGVDSTLKIQPAKLEDSAVYLCASSLDKGAGPTEKLFFGSGTQLSVL.

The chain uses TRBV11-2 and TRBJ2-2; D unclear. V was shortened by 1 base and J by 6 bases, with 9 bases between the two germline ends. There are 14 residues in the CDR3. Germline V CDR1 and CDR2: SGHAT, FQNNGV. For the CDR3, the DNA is TGTGCCAGCAGCTTAGGACCGGCGCCCGGGGAGCTGTTTTTT. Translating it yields CASSLGPAPGELFF. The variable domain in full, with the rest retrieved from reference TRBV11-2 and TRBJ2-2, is EAGVAQSPRYKIIEKRQSVAFWCNPISGHATLYWYQQILGQGPKLLIQFQNNGVVDDSQLPKDRFSAERLKGVDSTLKIQPAKLEDSAVYLCASSLGPAPGELFFGEGSRLTVL.

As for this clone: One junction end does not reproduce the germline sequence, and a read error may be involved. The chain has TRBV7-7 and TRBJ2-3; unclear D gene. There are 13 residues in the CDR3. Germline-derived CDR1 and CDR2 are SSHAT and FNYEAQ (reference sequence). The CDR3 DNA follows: TGTGCTAGCAGCTTAGTAGGATCCGATACGCAGTATTTT. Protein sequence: CASSLVGSDTQYF.

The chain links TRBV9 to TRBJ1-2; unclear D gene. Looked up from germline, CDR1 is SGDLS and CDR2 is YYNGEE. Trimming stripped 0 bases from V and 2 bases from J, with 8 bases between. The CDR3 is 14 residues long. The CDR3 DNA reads TGTGCCAGCAGCGTAGAACAAGGGAACTATGGCTACACCTTC. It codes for CASSVEQGNYGYTF.